A single T cell receptor (beta chain) is shown here with its context. No antigen is known for it. The data were taken from a study of CD4 T cell repertoires in COVID-19. Whole-study results and caveats: Suggested intraclonal diversification: top SARS-CoV-2-reactive clonotypes appeared in two or three memory subsets.

V was shortened by 6 bases and J by 6 bases, with 14 bases between the two germline ends. The length of the CDR3 is 13 residues. Germline values: CDR1 MDHEN, CDR2 SYDVKM. Data came from immunoSEQ multiplex PCR; TCRdb stores just in-frame clones and leaves some out. Here the sample spans over 75,000 clones, under 90% being singletons. V gene TRBV28 combines with J gene TRBJ1-1; tentatively, D is TRBD1 (5 bases). This specimen consisted of CD4+ T cells from peripheral blood, obtained after recovery from COVID-19. The source is a human donor who had COVID-19. DNA of the CDR3: TGTGCCAGCAGCCGCTCCGGGACCTCTGAAGCTTTCTTT. This gives the protein CASSRSGTSEAFF.